One and the same sample provided the 5 T cell receptor beta chains below, sequenced in a study of graft-versus-host responses after intestinal transplantation. No cognate antigen is known for these TCRs. Method: immunoSEQ multiplex PCR; TCRdb's copy keeps in-frame clones and lacks some. The profile shows around 90,000 clones, roughly 92% of them singletons. The sample in question was unstimulated CD8+ T cells sorted from spleen or lymph node cells, obtained before transplant. These receptors all stem from a human donor who was the organ donor for an intestinal transplant.

This chain joins TRBV5-1 and TRBJ1-1; 8 bases are a match to TRBD1. With 5 bases clipped from V and 5 bases from J, the junction kept 2 bases outside the gene matches. This CDR3 has 12 residues. Per germline, CDR1 SGHRS and CDR2 YFSETQ. DNA for the CDR3: TGCGCCAGCAGGGACAGGGAAACTGAAGCTTTCTTT. It codes for CASRDRETEAFF. The full variable domain, rest sourced from reference TRBV5-1 and TRBJ1-1, is KAGVTQTPRYLIKTRGQQVTLSCSPISGHRSVSWYQQTPGQGLQFLFEYFSETQRNKGNFPGRFSGRQFSNSRSEMNVSTLELGDSALYLCASRDRETEAFFGQGTRLTVV.

As for this clone: At one end, the junction sequence differs from germline, possibly due to a read error. The chain couples TRBV7-7 to TRBJ2-1; 11 positions match TRBD2. There are 15 residues in the CDR3. Germline V gives CDR1 SSHAT, CDR2 FNYEAQ (reference sequence). The CDR3 here is CASSLASGGYNEQFF. CDR3 DNA sequence: TGTGCTAGCAGCTTAGCTAGCGGGGGGTACAATGAGCAGTTCTTC.

The V and J genes are TRBV7-9 and TRBJ2-2, with 10 bases matching TRBD2. CDR1 is SEHNR, CDR2 FQNEAQ, per germline (reference sequence). The CDR3 loop spans 17 amino acids. V was clipped by 1 base and J by 0 bases; unmatched bases: 2. CDR3 nucleotide sequence: TGTGCCAGCAGCTTAGTAGCGGGAGGAGCGAACACCGGGGAGCTGTTTTTT. It translates to CASSLVAGGANTGELFF.

This chain uses TRBV21-1 with TRBJ2-2; the table's D call TRBD1 went unverified against the DNA. TRBV21-1 is flagged as a pseudogene. The CDR3 runs 12 residues. The CDR3 DNA follows: TGTGCCAGCAGCACAAACACCGGGGAGCTGTTTTTT. This sequence encodes CASSTNTGELFF.

This sequence joins TRBV5-1 and TRBJ2-1, with a tentative D call TRBD1 (6 bases). Trimming took off 4 bases at V and 9 bases at J, with 17 bases between the two ends. The CDR3 extends over 14 amino acids. CDR1 SGHRS and CDR2 YFSETQ come from the germline V gene. The CDR3 here is CASSPQQGSREQFF. CDR3 sequence (DNA): TGCGCCAGCAGCCCTCAACAGGGATCCCGTGAGCAGTTCTTC.